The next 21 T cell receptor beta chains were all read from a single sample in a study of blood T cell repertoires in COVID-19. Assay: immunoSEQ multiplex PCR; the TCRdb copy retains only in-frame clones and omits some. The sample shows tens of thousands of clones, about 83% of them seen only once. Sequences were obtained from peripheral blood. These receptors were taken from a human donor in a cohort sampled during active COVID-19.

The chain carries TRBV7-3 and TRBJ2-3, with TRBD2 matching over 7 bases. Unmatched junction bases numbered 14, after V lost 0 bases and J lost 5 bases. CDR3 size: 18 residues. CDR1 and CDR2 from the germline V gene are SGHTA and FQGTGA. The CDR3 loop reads CASSLTHGGGSGVDTQYF. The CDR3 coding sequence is TGTGCCAGCAGCTTAACCCACGGTGGAGGGAGCGGGGTAGATACGCAGTATTTT.

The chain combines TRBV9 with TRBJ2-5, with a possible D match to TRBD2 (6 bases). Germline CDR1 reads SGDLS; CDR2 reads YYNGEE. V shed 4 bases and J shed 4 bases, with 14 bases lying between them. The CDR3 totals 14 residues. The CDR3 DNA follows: TGTGCCAGCAGCCCCCGGAGGCGGGGAGAGACCCAGTACTTC. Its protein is CASSPRRRGETQYF.

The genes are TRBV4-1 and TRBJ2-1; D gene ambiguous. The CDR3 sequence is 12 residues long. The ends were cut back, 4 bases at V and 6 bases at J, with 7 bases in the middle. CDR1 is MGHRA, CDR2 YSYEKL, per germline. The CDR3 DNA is TGCGCCAGCAGCCCATGGAGCAATGAGCAGTTCTTC. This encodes CASSPWSNEQFF.

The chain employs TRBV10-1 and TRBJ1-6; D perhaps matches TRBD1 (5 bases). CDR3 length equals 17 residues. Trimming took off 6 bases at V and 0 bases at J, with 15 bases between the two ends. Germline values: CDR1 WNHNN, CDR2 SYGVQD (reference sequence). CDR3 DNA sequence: TGCGCCAGCAGCGAAAGGACATTGAGCTCCTATAATTCACCCCTCCACTTT. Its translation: CASSERTLSSYNSPLHF.

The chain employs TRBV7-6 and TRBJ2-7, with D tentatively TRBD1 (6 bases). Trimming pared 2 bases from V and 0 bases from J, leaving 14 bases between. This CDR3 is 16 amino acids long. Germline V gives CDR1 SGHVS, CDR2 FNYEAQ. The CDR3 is CASSLRAGQRSYEQYF. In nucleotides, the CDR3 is TGTGCCAGCAGCTTAAGGGCAGGACAGCGCTCCTACGAGCAGTACTTC.

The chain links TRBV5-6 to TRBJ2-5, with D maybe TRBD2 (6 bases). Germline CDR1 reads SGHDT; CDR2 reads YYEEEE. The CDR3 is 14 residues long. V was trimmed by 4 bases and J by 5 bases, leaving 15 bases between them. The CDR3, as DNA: TGTGCCAGCAGCAGGGGACTGCCTGGGGAGACCCAGTACTTC. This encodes CASSRGLPGETQYF.

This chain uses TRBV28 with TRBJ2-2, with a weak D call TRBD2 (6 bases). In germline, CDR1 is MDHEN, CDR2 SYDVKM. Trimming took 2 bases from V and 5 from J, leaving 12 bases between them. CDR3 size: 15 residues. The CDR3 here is CASSLGTGRTGELFF. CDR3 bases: TGTGCCAGCAGTTTAGGGACGGGGAGGACCGGGGAGCTGTTTTTT.

CDR3 sequence reads: CATSRDGRDRGTGTGEQYF. The CDR3 DNA reads TGTGCCACCAGCAGAGATGGCCGGGACAGGGGGACTGGTACGGGCGAGCAGTACTTC. The J gene is TRBJ2-7, the V gene TRBV15; 11 bases align to TRBD1. The CDR3 runs to 19 residues. The germline V gene has CDR1 LNHNV and CDR2 YYDKDF (reference sequence). Trimming took 0 bases from V and 6 from J; bases not matched to a gene: 16.

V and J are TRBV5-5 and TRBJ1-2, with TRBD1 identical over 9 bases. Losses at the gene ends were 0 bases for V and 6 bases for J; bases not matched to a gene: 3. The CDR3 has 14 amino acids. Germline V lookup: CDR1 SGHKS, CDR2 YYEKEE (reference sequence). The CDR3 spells CASSLDRGRDGYTF. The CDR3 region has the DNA TGTGCCAGCAGCTTGGACAGGGGGCGAGATGGCTACACCTTC.

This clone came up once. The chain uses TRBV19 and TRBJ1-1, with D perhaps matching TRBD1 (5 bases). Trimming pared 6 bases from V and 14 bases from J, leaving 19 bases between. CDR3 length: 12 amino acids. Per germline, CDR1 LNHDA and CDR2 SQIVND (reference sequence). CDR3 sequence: CASSGSRRGSFF. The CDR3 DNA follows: TGTGCCAGTAGCGGATCCAGGCGGGGGTCCTTCTTT.

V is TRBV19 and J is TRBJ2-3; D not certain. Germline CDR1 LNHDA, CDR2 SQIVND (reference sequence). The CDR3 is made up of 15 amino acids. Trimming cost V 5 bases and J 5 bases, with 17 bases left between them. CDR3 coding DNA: TGTGCCAGTAGTTTTGGTAGGCAGGATAGAGATACGCAGTATTTT. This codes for CASSFGRQDRDTQYF.

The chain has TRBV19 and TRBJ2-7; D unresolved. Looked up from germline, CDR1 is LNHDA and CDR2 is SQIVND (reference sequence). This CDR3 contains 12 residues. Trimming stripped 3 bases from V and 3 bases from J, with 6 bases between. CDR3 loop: CASSMTHYEQYF. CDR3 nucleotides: TGTGCCAGTAGTATGACACACTACGAGCAGTACTTC.

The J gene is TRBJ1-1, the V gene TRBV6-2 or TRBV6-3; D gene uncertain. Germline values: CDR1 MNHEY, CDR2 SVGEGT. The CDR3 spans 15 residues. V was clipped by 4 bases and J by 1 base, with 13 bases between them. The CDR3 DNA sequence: TGTGCCAGCAGTTCGGTAGTAGGGAGGAACACTGAAGCTTTCTTT. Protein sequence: CASSSVVGRNTEAFF.

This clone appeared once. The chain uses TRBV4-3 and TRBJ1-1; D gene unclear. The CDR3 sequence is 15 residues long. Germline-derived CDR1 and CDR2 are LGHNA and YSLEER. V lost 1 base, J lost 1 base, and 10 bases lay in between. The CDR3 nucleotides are TGCGCCAGCAGCCAAGCGGTTCTCGGGAACACTGAAGCTTTCTTT. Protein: CASSQAVLGNTEAFF.

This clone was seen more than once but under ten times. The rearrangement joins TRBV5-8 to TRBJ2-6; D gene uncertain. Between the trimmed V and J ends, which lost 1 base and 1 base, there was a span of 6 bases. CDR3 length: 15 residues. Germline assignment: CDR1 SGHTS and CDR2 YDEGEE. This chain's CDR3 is CASSLLGSGANVLTF. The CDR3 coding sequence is TGTGCCAGCAGCTTGCTCGGGTCTGGGGCCAACGTCCTGACTTTC.

CDR3 loop: CASSLEGGREVEQYF. The CDR3 nucleotides read TGTGCCAGCAGCTTGGAAGGGGGCAGGGAGGTCGAGCAGTACTTC. This chain uses TRBV5-4 with TRBJ2-7, with D perhaps TRBD1 (7 bases). This CDR3 is 15 amino acids long. Trimming took off 0 bases at V and 6 bases at J, with 16 bases between the two ends. Germline lookup yields CDR1 SGHNT and CDR2 YYREEE (reference sequence).

The CDR3 is CASIDRAAETQYF. CDR3 nucleotides: TGTGCCAGCATCGACAGGGCGGCGGAGACCCAGTACTTC. This chain connects TRBV28 to TRBJ2-5, with TRBD1 matching over 7 bases. Germline lookup yields CDR1 MDHEN and CDR2 SYDVKM. The CDR3 loop spans 13 amino acids. The junction had 7 bases not matched to a gene; V was cut back by 7 bases and J by 5 bases.

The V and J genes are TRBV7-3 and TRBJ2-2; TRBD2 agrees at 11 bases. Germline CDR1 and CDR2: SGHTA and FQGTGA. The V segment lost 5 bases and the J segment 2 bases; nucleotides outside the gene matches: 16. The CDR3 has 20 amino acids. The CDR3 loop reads CASSPIGARGLAVNTGELFF. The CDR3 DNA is TGTGCCAGCAGCCCCATAGGGGCGAGGGGACTAGCGGTAAACACCGGGGAGCTGTTTTTT.

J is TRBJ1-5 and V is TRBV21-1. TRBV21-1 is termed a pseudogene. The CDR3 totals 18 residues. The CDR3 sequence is CASSGGRNGKYSNQPQHF. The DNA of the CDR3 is TGTGCCAGCAGCGGGGGGAGGAATGGGAAGTATAGCAATCAGCCCCAGCATTTT.

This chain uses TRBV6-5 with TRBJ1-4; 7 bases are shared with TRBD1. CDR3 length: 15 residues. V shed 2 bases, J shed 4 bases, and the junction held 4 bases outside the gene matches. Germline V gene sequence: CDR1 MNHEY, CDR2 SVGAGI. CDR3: CASSYLGQINEKLFF. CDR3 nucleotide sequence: TGTGCCAGCAGTTACCTGGGACAGATTAATGAAAAACTGTTTTTT.

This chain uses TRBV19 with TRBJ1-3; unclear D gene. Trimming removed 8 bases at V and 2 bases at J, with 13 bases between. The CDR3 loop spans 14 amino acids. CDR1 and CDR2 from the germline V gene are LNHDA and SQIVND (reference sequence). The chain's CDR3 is CASQSRGAGNTIYF. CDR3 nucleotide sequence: TGTGCCAGTCAGTCCCGGGGAGCTGGAAACACCATATATTTT.